The present TCR beta chain was sequenced within a study of blood T cell repertoires in COVID-19. Background on the study: Italy, Spain and the United States were the sources of the convalescent and acute COVID-19 samples. The cDNA or gDNA used as material had been derived from T cells, B-cell-depleted T cells, or PBMCs.

Sequencing used immunoSEQ multiplex PCR; TCRdb keeps in-frame clones, though not all of them. The sample includes about 50,000 clones, 70% to 80% of them seen just once. Residents of approximately 25 US areas, aged about 18 to 95 years, made up the participants. Researchers sorted participants into cohorts using their self-reported clinical history. Germline values: CDR1 MNHEY, CDR2 SVGAGI. The CDR3 runs to 14 residues. V shed 8 bases and J shed 0 bases, with 14 bases lying between them. The genes are TRBV6-5 and TRBJ2-7, with D possibly being TRBD2 (6 bases). Sequenced material: PBMCs or T cells enriched from blood (not recorded which). This TCR derives from a woman between 50 and 59 years old with acute COVID-19. The CDR3 bases are TGTGCCAGCGCGGGGTTTTCTAGCTCCTACGAGCAGTACTTC. Translating it yields CASAGFSSSYEQYF.